The 17 T cell receptor beta chains reported below all come from one sample, sequenced in a study of T cell responses to AZD1222 COVID-19 vaccine. Repertoires were generated with immunoSEQ multiplex PCR, while TCRdb's copy carries only in-frame clones and drops some. The sample has more than 110,000 clones, 90% seen once; the top ten hold about 3.4%. The source was peripheral blood, collected on day 0 of AZD1222 vaccination. The receptors originated from an adult in good health.

This chain links TRBV5-6 with TRBJ1-2; D possibly corresponds to TRBD1 (6 bases). The V gene's germline CDR1 is SGHDT and CDR2 YYEEEE. The V end was cut by 2 bases, the J end by 4 bases, with 12 bases between. There are 14 residues in the CDR3. The CDR3 region has the DNA TGTGCCAGCAGCTTTGAGGGAGGGGGCTATGGCTACACCTTC. Amino acids: CASSFEGGGYGYTF.

The chain is built from TRBV5-1 and TRBJ2-3; TRBD1 matches 9 bases. The junction had 3 bases not matched to a gene; V was cut back by 4 bases and J by 3 bases. The CDR3 is 14 amino acids. Germline V gives CDR1 SGHRS, CDR2 YFSETQ. The CDR3 DNA is TGCGCCAGCAGCAAGGGACAGGGTACAGATACGCAGTATTTT. Its translation: CASSKGQGTDTQYF.

The chain recombines TRBV18 with TRBJ1-2, with 7 nucleotides matching TRBD1. Per germline, CDR1 KGHSH and CDR2 LQKENI. The CDR3 consists of 15 residues. V gave up 4 bases and J gave up 3 bases; unmatched junction bases: 8. The CDR3 sequence is CASSLDRERDYGYTF. The CDR3 DNA follows: TGTGCCAGCTCACTCGACAGGGAAAGGGACTATGGCTACACCTTC.

V is TRBV7-6 and J is TRBJ2-5; TRBD1 matches 8 bases. The CDR3 totals 15 residues. Germline trimming cut 4 bases from V and 4 bases from J; bases unmatched to any gene: 8. CDR1 and CDR2 from the germline V gene are SGHVS and FNYEAQ. CDR3 residues: CASSSIDRGSETQYF. The CDR3 bases are TGTGCCAGCAGCTCTATTGACAGGGGATCAGAGACCCAGTACTTC.

The chain employs TRBV5-4 and TRBJ1-4; no reliable D call. Looked up from germline, CDR1 is SGHNT and CDR2 is YYREEE (reference sequence). This CDR3 has 12 amino acids. Trimming removed 5 bases at V and 6 bases at J, with 8 bases between. This CDR3 reads CASSPGHEKLFF. CDR3 DNA: TGTGCCAGCAGTCCAGGTCATGAAAAACTGTTTTTT.

V and J are TRBV30 and TRBJ1-2, with a weak D call TRBD1 (5 bases). The germline V and J ends were trimmed by 3 bases and 9 bases, with 14 bases remaining between them. The CDR3 length is 12 residues. Germline CDR1 is GTSNPN and CDR2 is SVGIG (reference sequence). CDR3 coding DNA: TGTGCCTGGAGCCTGGGGGAATTGAGCTACACCTTC. As protein: CAWSLGELSYTF.

This chain joins TRBV30 and TRBJ2-1, with TRBD2 matching over 13 bases. Germline V gene lookup returns CDR1 GTSNPN and CDR2 SVGIG (reference sequence). CDR3 length: 15 residues. Unmatched junction bases numbered 4, after V lost 1 base and J lost 7 bases. CDR3 loop: CAWSGTSGRGNEQFF. Here the CDR3 DNA reads TGTGCCTGGAGTGGAACTAGCGGGAGGGGTAATGAGCAGTTCTTC.

The J gene is TRBJ1-2, the V gene TRBV29-1; TRBD1 matches at 8 bases. The germline V gene has CDR1 SQVTM and CDR2 ANQGSEA. The CDR3 runs 15 residues. V lost 6 bases to trimming and J lost 4 bases; unmatched junction nucleotides: 13. The CDR3 region is CSVNPADRGAYGYTF. CDR3 nucleotide sequence: TGCAGCGTCAACCCAGCCGACAGGGGAGCCTATGGCTACACCTTC.

This chain uses TRBV7-2 with TRBJ2-7, with 7 bases matching TRBD2. CDR3 length: 17 residues. Per the germline V gene, CDR1 is SGHTA and CDR2 is FQGNSA. Trimming removed 3 bases from V and 2 bases from J; junction bases left unmatched: 13. CDR3 in DNA: TGTGCCAGCAGCTTCAACTGGGGGGGTATCTCCACCTACGAGCAGTACTTC. It specifies CASSFNWGGISTYEQYF.

The chain joins TRBV24-1 to TRBJ1-2, with 7 bases lining up with TRBD1. Germline CDR1 and CDR2: KGHDR and SFDVKD. Germline trimming cut 4 bases from V and 0 bases from J; bases unmatched to any gene: 4. CDR3 length: 15 residues. In DNA form, the CDR3 reads TGTGCCACCAGTGACCCACAGGGGACTAACTATGGCTACACCTTC. This gives the protein CATSDPQGTNYGYTF.

The rearrangement uses TRBV6-5 and TRBJ1-5; D not resolved. This CDR3 has 14 amino acids. CDR1 is MNHEY, CDR2 SVGAGI, per germline. The V and J ends lost 5 bases and 0 bases respectively, with 8 bases between them. The CDR3, as DNA: TGTGCCAGCAGTCCTACTTATAGCAATCAGCCCCAGCATTTT. Protein: CASSPTYSNQPQHF.

V is TRBV27 and J is TRBJ2-1; TRBD2 agrees at 9 bases. Germline V CDR1 and CDR2: MNHEY, SMNVEV (reference sequence). With 2 bases clipped from V and 10 bases from J, the junction kept 3 bases outside the gene matches. This CDR3 spans 13 amino acids. The CDR3 DNA sequence: TGTGCCAGCAGTTTAAAGCGGGGGGAAGAGCAGTTCTTC. Amino acid sequence: CASSLKRGEEQFF.

V and J are TRBV6-5 and TRBJ2-1, with 11 bases identical to TRBD2. The CDR3 length is 14 residues. Germline assignment: CDR1 MNHEY and CDR2 SVGAGI. V lost 10 bases to trimming and J lost 6 bases; unmatched junction nucleotides: 8. The CDR3 loop reads CATELAGAGNEQFF. The CDR3 bases are TGTGCCACCGAACTAGCGGGGGCCGGCAATGAGCAGTTCTTC.

This rearrangement joins TRBV7-2 to TRBJ2-7, with no clear D. Germline values: CDR1 SGHTA, CDR2 FQGNSA. Trimming removed 5 bases at V and 3 bases at J, with 14 bases between. This CDR3 has 14 residues. CDR3 in amino acids: CASSPVTVGYEQYF. The CDR3 nucleotides are TGTGCCAGCAGCCCAGTTACGGTAGGCTACGAGCAGTACTTC.

This sequence joins TRBV27 and TRBJ1-6; 9 positions agree with TRBD1. The CDR3 totals 16 residues. V lost 5 bases and J lost 7; bases outside the gene matches: 9. Germline lookup yields CDR1 MNHEY and CDR2 SMNVEV (reference sequence). The CDR3 here is CASSHRQGGGNSPLHF. DNA for the CDR3: TGTGCCAGCAGTCACCGACAGGGGGGGGGAAATTCACCCCTCCACTTT.

The chain combines TRBV15 with TRBJ1-6; D not certain. Trimming took off 3 bases at V and 7 bases at J, with 7 bases between the two ends. From germline, CDR1 is LNHNV and CDR2 YYDKDF (reference sequence). This CDR3 contains 13 residues. This CDR3 reads CATSRSENSPLHF. The CDR3 DNA reads TGTGCCACCAGCAGGTCTGAGAATTCACCCCTCCACTTT.

J is TRBJ2-2 and V is TRBV6-5, with 7 bases lining up with TRBD2. Per the germline V gene, CDR1 is MNHEY and CDR2 is SVGAGI. The length of the CDR3 is 15 residues. The V gene end was trimmed by 4 bases and the J gene end by 1 base; junction bases not matched to a gene: 3. This chain's CDR3 is CASSWGGLNTGELFF. In DNA, the CDR3 is TGTGCCAGCAGTTGGGGGGGACTGAACACCGGGGAGCTGTTTTTT.